These 7 T cell receptor beta chains were all obtained from the same sample, sequenced in a study of blood T cell repertoires in COVID-19 (dated by TCRdb to the early 2020s). The library was produced with the immunoSEQ multiplex PCR assay. Entries here come from immuneACCESS through TCRdb and include only in-frame sequences with V and J called. Some clones fail to appear in such tables; in the studies checked, an unresolved V gene covers under half of the shortfall, and the cause of the remainder is unknown. Here the sample has about 130,000 clones; around four fifths occur a single time. The top ten clones comprise 13% of the sample. Sample: peripheral blood. Receptors originate from a human donor in a cohort sampled during active COVID-19.

This clone was observed a handful of times. The V call is TRBV12-3 or TRBV12-4, the J call TRBJ2-1; weak D call: TRBD2 (5 bases). Trimming cost V 3 bases and J 10 bases, with 13 bases left between them. The CDR3 spans 13 residues. As DNA, the CDR3 is TGTGCCAGCAGTTTTGGGCCCCGGGGAGAGCAGTTCTTC. Its protein product is CASSFGPRGEQFF.

The gene calls are TRBV5-1 and TRBJ2-1; 8 nucleotides align to TRBD1. The CDR3 length is 17 residues. The V gene's germline CDR1 is SGHRS and CDR2 YFSETQ. V lost 4 bases to trimming and J lost 4 bases; unmatched junction nucleotides: 13. The CDR3 region is CASSAGLGQGPYNEQFF. Here the CDR3 DNA reads TGCGCCAGCAGCGCTGGTCTAGGACAGGGTCCGTACAATGAGCAGTTCTTC.

The chain links TRBV2 to TRBJ2-6; 10 bases line up with TRBD2. The ends lost 8 bases at V and 0 bases at J; junction bases unmatched: 4. Germline CDR1 reads SNHLY; CDR2 reads FYNNEI. CDR3 length: 16 residues. The CDR3 bases are TGTGCCAGCGGTAGCGGGGGGACCTCTGGGGCCAACGTCCTGACTTTC. Its translation: CASGSGGTSGANVLTF.

The rearrangement joins TRBV6-5 to TRBJ1-5, with D uncertain. The germline CDR1 and CDR2 sequences are MNHEY and SVGAGI. V was clipped by 3 bases and J by 7 bases, with 10 bases between them. The CDR3 loop spans 13 amino acids. The CDR3 here is CASSYDRRQPQHF. The CDR3 coding sequence is TGTGCCAGCAGTTATGACCGGCGGCAGCCCCAGCATTTT.

This sequence joins TRBV5-1 and TRBJ1-2; unclear D gene. Germline CDR1 is SGHRS and CDR2 is YFSETQ. V was trimmed by 2 bases and J by 2 bases, leaving 13 bases between them. The CDR3 runs to 15 residues. The CDR3 bases are TGCGCCAGCAGCTTTCCAAGCAGGTTGAACTATGGCTACACCTTC. It translates to CASSFPSRLNYGYTF.

The chain uses TRBV5-1 and TRBJ1-3; 9 bases agree with TRBD1. V shed 3 bases, J shed 4 bases, and the junction held 8 bases outside the gene matches. The germline V gene has CDR1 SGHRS and CDR2 YFSETQ. The CDR3 has 16 amino acids. The CDR3 DNA follows: TGCGCCAGCAGCTCACAGGGGGCTAACATGGGAAACACCATATATTTT. It codes for CASSSQGANMGNTIYF. The full variable domain, with the rest looked up from reference TRBV5-1 and TRBJ1-3, is KAGVTQTPRYLIKTRGQQVTLSCSPISGHRSVSWYQQTPGQGLQFLFEYFSETQRNKGNFPGRFSGRQFSNSRSEMNVSTLELGDSALYLCASSSQGANMGNTIYFGEGSWLTVV.

The chain couples TRBV11-2 to TRBJ1-4, with D uncertain. With 5 bases removed from V and 8 bases from J, the gap between germline ends came to 15 bases. CDR3 size: 14 residues. Looked up from germline, CDR1 is SGHAT and CDR2 is FQNNGV. Written as DNA, the CDR3 is TGTGCCAGCAGCCTACGCGGGGTGGGAGAAAAACTGTTTTTT. Protein sequence: CASSLRGVGEKLFF.